The 15 T cell receptor beta chains listed next were all sequenced from one sample in a study of blood T cell repertoires in COVID-19. The data were produced by immunoSEQ multiplex PCR, yet TCRdb's version contains in-frame clones alone and is incomplete. The data contain tens of thousands of clones, roughly 86% of them singletons. Sequenced material: peripheral blood. Receptor source: a man between 60 and 70 years old with active COVID-19.

V usage is TRBV5-4 and J usage is TRBJ2-7, with 9 positions matching TRBD1. Germline-derived CDR1 and CDR2 are SGHNT and YYREEE (reference sequence). The CDR3 sequence is 14 residues long. The ends lost 4 bases at V and 3 bases at J; junction bases unmatched: 5. CDR3 in amino acids: CASSPMDRGYEQYF. The CDR3 DNA reads as TGTGCCAGCAGCCCTATGGACAGGGGCTACGAGCAGTACTTC.

This chain links TRBV12-3 or TRBV12-4 with TRBJ2-7, with D uncertain. Trimming removed 1 base at V and 3 bases at J, with 7 bases between. The CDR3 contains 13 residues. The CDR3 DNA reads TGTGCCAGCAGTTTAGGCTCGGGCTACGAGCAGTACTTC. Protein sequence: CASSLGSGYEQYF.

The rearrangement joins TRBV9 to TRBJ2-5; unclear D gene. Trimming stripped 0 bases from V and 7 bases from J, with 10 bases between. Germline V lookup: CDR1 SGDLS, CDR2 YYNGEE. The CDR3 has 13 amino acids. The CDR3 coding sequence is TGTGCCAGCAGCGTAGGCTACCCAGGGACCCAGTACTTC. Its translation: CASSVGYPGTQYF.

Only a few counts were recorded for this clone. This sequence joins TRBV7-9 and TRBJ1-1, with D uncertain. V dropped 3 bases and J dropped 1 base, with 6 bases sitting between them. From germline, CDR1 is SEHNR and CDR2 FQNEAQ (reference sequence). CDR3 length: 13 residues. The CDR3, as DNA: TGTGCCAGCAGCTTCGAGGGGAACACTGAAGCTTTCTTT. As protein: CASSFEGNTEAFF.

V and J are TRBV5-1 and TRBJ2-3, with TRBD2 identical over 9 bases. This CDR3 has 14 amino acids. From germline, CDR1 is SGHRS and CDR2 YFSETQ. V lost 3 bases and J lost 3; bases outside the gene matches: 2. The CDR3 here is CASSSSGRTDTQYF. The DNA of the CDR3 is TGCGCCAGCAGCTCGAGCGGGAGGACAGATACGCAGTATTTT.

This rearrangement joins TRBV30 to TRBJ1-2; D may be TRBD1 (6 bases). V lost 5 bases and J 1 base, leaving 14 bases between the germline ends. Germline CDR1 GTSNPN, CDR2 SVGIG (reference sequence). The CDR3 runs 14 residues. In DNA form, the CDR3 reads TGTGCCTGGCGCCGGGACATCTTTAACTATGGCTACACCTTC. The encoded protein is CAWRRDIFNYGYTF.

The J gene is TRBJ2-1, the V gene TRBV9; 14 bases map to TRBD2. The CDR3 length is 18 residues. The ends lost 4 bases at V and 4 bases at J; junction bases unmatched: 10. From germline, CDR1 is SGDLS and CDR2 YYNGEE. The CDR3 protein is CASSLKGTSGSPYNEQFF. CDR3 coding DNA: TGTGCCAGCAGCCTCAAGGGGACTAGCGGGAGTCCATACAATGAGCAGTTCTTC.

The rearrangement links TRBV5-6 to TRBJ2-5; possible D gene TRBD2, 7 bases. The CDR3 has 14 residues. With 6 bases removed from V and 4 bases from J, the gap between germline ends came to 16 bases. In germline, CDR1 is SGHDT, CDR2 YYEEEE. DNA of the CDR3: TGTGCCAGCATAGAGGGGGGGGGCAGAGAGACCCAGTACTTC. Translating gives CASIEGGGRETQYF.

The chain has TRBV5-1 and TRBJ2-7; D is perhaps TRBD2 (7 bases). Germline V gene lookup returns CDR1 SGHRS and CDR2 YFSETQ. The V and J ends lost 2 bases and 6 bases respectively, with 15 bases between them. The CDR3 consists of 14 residues. Here the CDR3 DNA reads TGCGCCAGCAGCTTTATAGGGGGAGGGGGCGAGCAGTACTTC. Translation: CASSFIGGGGEQYF.

The chain links TRBV6-5 to TRBJ1-5, with 8 bases that match TRBD1. The J segment lost 10 bases and the V segment lost 7 bases, leaving 9 bases of the junction unmatched. This CDR3 comprises 13 residues. Looked up from germline, CDR1 is MNHEY and CDR2 is SVGAGI. The CDR3 reads CASNTGTGLPQHF. CDR3 DNA: TGTGCCAGCAACACCGGGACAGGTCTCCCCCAGCATTTT.

J is TRBJ2-1 and V is TRBV5-1; tentative D call: TRBD2 (6 bases). V shed 7 bases and J shed 6 bases, with 20 bases lying between them. This CDR3 spans 15 amino acids. Germline CDR1 reads SGHRS; CDR2 reads YFSETQ. This CDR3 is CASWIGDSRSNEQFF. The CDR3 region has the DNA TGCGCCAGCTGGATCGGGGACTCCCGGAGCAATGAGCAGTTCTTC.

The rearrangement links TRBV5-1 to TRBJ2-7; tentatively, D is TRBD1 (5 bases). CDR3 size: 12 residues. In germline, CDR1 is SGHRS, CDR2 YFSETQ. The germline V and J ends were trimmed by 4 bases and 6 bases, with 11 bases remaining between them. In DNA form, the CDR3 reads TGCGCCAGCAGCCGAGACAGTGGCGAGCAGTACTTC. This encodes CASSRDSGEQYF.

This chain joins TRBV5-1 and TRBJ2-1; 8 nucleotides align to TRBD1. V shed 4 bases and J 0 bases; nucleotides not matched to a gene: 3. CDR1 SGHRS and CDR2 YFSETQ come from the germline V gene. There are 15 residues in the CDR3. The CDR3 protein is CASSTGQGSYNEQFF. CDR3 nucleotide sequence: TGCGCCAGCAGCACCGGACAGGGCTCCTACAATGAGCAGTTCTTC.

V and J are TRBV5-4 and TRBJ2-7; TRBD1 agrees at 8 bases. This CDR3 spans 13 amino acids. From germline, CDR1 is SGHNT and CDR2 YYREEE (reference sequence). Germline trimming cut 4 bases from V and 3 bases from J; bases unmatched to any gene: 3. This chain's CDR3 is CASSRGTGYEQYF. The CDR3 DNA reads TGTGCCAGCAGCAGGGGGACAGGCTACGAGCAGTACTTC.

This sequence joins TRBV6-6 and TRBJ1-3; 7 bases agree with TRBD1. Looked up from germline, CDR1 is MNHNY and CDR2 is SVGAGI (reference sequence). The junction had 3 bases not matched to a gene; V was cut back by 5 bases and J by 2 bases. This CDR3 spans 14 amino acids. CDR3 sequence (DNA): TGTGCCAGCAGTCTCGGACAGGCTGGAAACACCATATATTTT. It translates to CASSLGQAGNTIYF.